This TCR beta chain comes out of a study of shared clonotypes between healthy human individuals. Concerning this clone itself: The target antigen is unknown.

Assay execution proceeded at the deep level. Assay used: immunoSEQ multiplex PCR; TCRdb lists only in-frame clones, some missing. The sample consists of millions of clones, about 93% of them appearing once. CDR1 and CDR2 from the germline V gene are SGHDT and YYEEEE. V was shortened by 5 bases and J by 4 bases, with 16 bases between the two germline ends. CDR3 length equals 14 residues. Study results and limitations: Among non-shared clonotypes, generation probabilities were lower than among those shared by all four donors.

Naive CD8 cells were CD45RO-negative, positively selected for CCR7, excluding terminally differentiated effector memory CD45RA+ cells. The donors were adults (healthy and HIV-negative) with no recent acute infections or vaccinations. This sequence joins TRBV5-6 and TRBJ2-7; a weak D match, TRBD2 (6 bases). The sequenced sample consisted of naive CD8+ T cells from PBMCs. This sequence originates from a young man in good health. Some clones in this sample may be carry-over from other donors' samples. The CDR3 spells CASSYSGRQYEQYF. In nucleotides, the CDR3 is TGTGCCAGCAGTTACTCCGGGAGACAATACGAGCAGTACTTC.